What follows are 10 T cell receptor beta chains derived from one specimen sequenced in a study of blood T cell repertoires in COVID-19. Clones were read by immunoSEQ multiplex PCR, and TCRdb kept only the in-frame ones, dropping some. The table includes more than 95,000 clones, around 87% detected once. Sequenced: peripheral blood. All receptors derive from a human donor in a cohort sampled during active COVID-19.

Here the CDR3 DNA reads TGTGCCAGCAGAGGACAGGCCTACGAGCAGTACTTC. It is translated as CASRGQAYEQYF. V gene TRBV5-6 combines with J gene TRBJ2-7; TRBD1 matches at 7 bases. With 5 bases clipped from V and 2 bases from J, the junction kept 1 base outside the gene matches. CDR3 length: 12 residues. Per germline, CDR1 SGHDT and CDR2 YYEEEE.

J is TRBJ2-1 and V is TRBV11-2; 8 bases align to TRBD1. V trimming: 4 bases; J trimming: 3 bases; junction bases outside the gene matches: 5. CDR1 is SGHAT and CDR2 is FQNNGV in the germline V gene. This CDR3 has 15 amino acids. The CDR3 nucleotides are TGTGCCAGCAGCTCCCACAGGGGGAACTACAATGAGCAGTTCTTC. Translating it yields CASSSHRGNYNEQFF.

The chain has TRBV7-3 and TRBJ1-2; D possibly corresponds to TRBD1 (6 bases). The V gene's germline CDR1 is SGHTA and CDR2 FQGTGA. The CDR3 extends over 14 amino acids. V lost 4 bases, J lost 8 bases, and 17 bases lay in between. CDR3 sequence reads: CASSSAGVGGGYTF. The CDR3 DNA is TGTGCCAGCAGCTCCGCAGGGGTAGGAGGCGGCTACACCTTC.

This chain joins TRBV19 and TRBJ1-4; D gene unclear. Germline CDR1 is LNHDA and CDR2 is SQIVND (reference sequence). V was shortened by 3 bases and J by 8 bases, with 13 bases between the two germline ends. This CDR3 is 14 amino acids long. CDR3 amino acids: CASSIPGDGEKLFF. Here the CDR3 DNA reads TGTGCCAGTAGTATCCCCGGGGATGGGGAAAAACTGTTTTTT.

The chain combines TRBV9 with TRBJ1-4, with 11 nucleotides matching TRBD1. Germline values: CDR1 SGDLS, CDR2 YYNGEE. V was pared by 4 bases and J by 4 bases, with 6 bases of the junction left unmatched. There are 16 residues in the CDR3. Here the CDR3 reads CASSKGQGDGNEKLFF. In nucleotides, the CDR3 is TGTGCCAGCAGCAAGGGACAGGGGGACGGTAATGAAAAACTGTTTTTT.

The rearrangement joins TRBV12-1 to TRBJ1-6; the table's D call, TRBD1, was not checked against the DNA. TRBV12-1 is a pseudogene. This CDR3 contains 15 residues. The CDR3 protein is CASSFAGQENSPLHF. Here the CDR3 DNA reads TGTGCCAGCAGCTTTGCAGGACAGGAGAATTCACCCCTCCACTTT.

The chain is built from TRBV19 and TRBJ1-2, with D perhaps TRBD1 (5 bases). CDR3 length: 13 amino acids. Deletions cut 5 bases from V and 2 bases from J, with 9 bases between. CDR1 is LNHDA, CDR2 SQIVND, per germline (reference sequence). The CDR3 is CASSPRQNYGYTF. The DNA of the CDR3 is TGTGCCAGTAGTCCAAGACAGAACTATGGCTACACCTTC.

The rearrangement joins TRBV13 to TRBJ1-1; weak D call: TRBD1 (5 bases). The CDR3 consists of 15 residues. Germline V CDR1 and CDR2: PRHDT, FYEKMQ (reference sequence). Deletions cut 1 base from V and 1 base from J, with 10 bases between. CDR3 DNA: TGTGCCAGCAGCTTAGAGGGGCGGACGAACACTGAAGCTTTCTTT. The encoded protein is CASSLEGRTNTEAFF. Looking up the rest from reference TRBV13 and TRBJ1-1 gives the full variable domain: AAGVIQSPRHLIKEKRETATLKCYPIPRHDTVYWYQQGPGQDPQFLISFYEKMQSDKGSIPDRFSAQQFSDYHSELNMSSLELGDSALYFCASSLEGRTNTEAFFGQGTRLTVV.

The V gene is TRBV6-5, the J gene TRBJ2-7, with TRBD2 identical over 7 bases. V gave up 8 bases and J gave up 1 base; unmatched junction bases: 8. CDR3 length: 14 residues. In germline, CDR1 is MNHEY, CDR2 SVGAGI. The CDR3 loop reads CASRREGWSYEQYF. The CDR3 coding sequence is TGTGCCAGCCGGAGGGAGGGTTGGTCCTACGAGCAGTACTTC.

The chain uses TRBV6-5 and TRBJ2-1; 8 bases are shared with TRBD2. The V and J ends lost 5 bases and 4 bases, in that order; junction bases with no gene match: 7. The CDR3 covers 15 residues. Germline CDR1 and CDR2: MNHEY and SVGAGI. The CDR3 coding sequence is TGTGCCAGCAGTATTAGCGGGACCGTATACAATGAGCAGTTCTTC. Its protein is CASSISGTVYNEQFF.